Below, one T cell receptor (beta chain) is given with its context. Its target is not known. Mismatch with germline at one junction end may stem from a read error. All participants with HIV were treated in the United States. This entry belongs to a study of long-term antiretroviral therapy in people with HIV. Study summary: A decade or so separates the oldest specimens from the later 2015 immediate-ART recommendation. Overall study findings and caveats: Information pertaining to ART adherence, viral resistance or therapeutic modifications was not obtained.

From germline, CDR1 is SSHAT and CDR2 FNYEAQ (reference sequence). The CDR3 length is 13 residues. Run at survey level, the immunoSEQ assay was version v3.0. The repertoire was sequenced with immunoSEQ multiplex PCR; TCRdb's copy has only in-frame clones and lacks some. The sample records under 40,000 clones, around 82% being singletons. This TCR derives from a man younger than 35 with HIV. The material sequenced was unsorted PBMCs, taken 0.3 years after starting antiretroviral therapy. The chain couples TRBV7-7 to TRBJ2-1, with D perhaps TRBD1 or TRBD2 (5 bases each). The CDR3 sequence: CASSLGVWNEQFF. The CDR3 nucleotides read TGTGCTAGCAGCTTGGGGGTTTGGAATGAGCAGTTCTTC.